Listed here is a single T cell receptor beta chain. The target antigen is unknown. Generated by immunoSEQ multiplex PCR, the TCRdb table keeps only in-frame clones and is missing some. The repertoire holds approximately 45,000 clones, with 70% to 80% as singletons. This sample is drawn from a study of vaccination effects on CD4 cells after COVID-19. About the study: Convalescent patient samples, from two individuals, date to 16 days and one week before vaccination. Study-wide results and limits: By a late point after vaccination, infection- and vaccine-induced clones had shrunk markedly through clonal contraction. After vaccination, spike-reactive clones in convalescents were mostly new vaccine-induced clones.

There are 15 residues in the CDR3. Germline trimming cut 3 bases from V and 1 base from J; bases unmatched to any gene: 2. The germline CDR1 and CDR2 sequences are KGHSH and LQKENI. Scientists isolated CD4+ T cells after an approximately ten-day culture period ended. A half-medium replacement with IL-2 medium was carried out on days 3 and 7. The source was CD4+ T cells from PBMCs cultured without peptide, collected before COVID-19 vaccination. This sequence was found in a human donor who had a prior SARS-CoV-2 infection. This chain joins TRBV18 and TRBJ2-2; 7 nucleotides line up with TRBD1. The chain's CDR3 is CASSPRTGNTGELFF. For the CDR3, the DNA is TGTGCCAGCTCACCGAGGACAGGGAACACCGGGGAGCTGTTTTTT.